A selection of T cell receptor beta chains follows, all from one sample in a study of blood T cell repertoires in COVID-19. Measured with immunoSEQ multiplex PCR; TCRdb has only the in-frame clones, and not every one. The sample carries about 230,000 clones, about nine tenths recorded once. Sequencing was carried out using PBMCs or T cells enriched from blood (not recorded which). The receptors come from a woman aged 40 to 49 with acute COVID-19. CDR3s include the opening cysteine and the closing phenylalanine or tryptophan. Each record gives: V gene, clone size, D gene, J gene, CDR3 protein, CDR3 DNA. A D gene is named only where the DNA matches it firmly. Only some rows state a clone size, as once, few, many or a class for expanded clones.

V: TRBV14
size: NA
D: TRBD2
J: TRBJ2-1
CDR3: CASSQDLRSRRSGALDEQFF
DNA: TGTGCCAGCAGCCAAGATCTAAGGTCACGGCGTAGCGGGGCATTGGATGAGCAGTTCTTC

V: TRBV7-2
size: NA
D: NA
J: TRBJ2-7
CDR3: CASSDSTRSLSYEQYF
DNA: TGTGCCAGCAGCGACTCGACTAGGTCTCTCTCCTACGAGCAGTACTTC

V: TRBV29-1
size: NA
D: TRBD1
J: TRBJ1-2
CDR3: CSVVQGVDGYTF
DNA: TGCAGCGTTGTACAGGGGGTTGATGGCTACACCTTC

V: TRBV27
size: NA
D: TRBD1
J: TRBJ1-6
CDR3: CASGDRAWIGSSYNSPLHF
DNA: TGTGCCAGCGGCGACAGGGCGTGGATAGGGAGCTCCTATAATTCACCCCTCCACTTT

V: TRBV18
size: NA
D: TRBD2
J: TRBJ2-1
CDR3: CASSPYGGDEQFF
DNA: TGTGCCAGCTCACCATACGGGGGGGATGAGCAGTTCTTC

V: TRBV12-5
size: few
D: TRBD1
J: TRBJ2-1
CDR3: CASGFRDLATGYNEQFF
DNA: TGTGCTAGTGGTTTCCGCGACCTCGCGACAGGGTACAATGAGCAGTTCTTC

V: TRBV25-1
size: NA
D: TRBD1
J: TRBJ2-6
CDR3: CASSARQGSGANVLTF
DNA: TGTGCCAGCAGTGCCCGACAGGGTTCTGGGGCCAACGTCCTGACTTTC

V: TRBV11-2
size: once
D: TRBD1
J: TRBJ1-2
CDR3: CASSAGQYYGYTF
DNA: TGTGCCAGCAGCGCGGGACAGTACTATGGCTACACCTTC

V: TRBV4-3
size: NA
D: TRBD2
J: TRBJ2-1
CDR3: CASSQDDGRYNEQFF
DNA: TGCGCCAGCAGCCAAGATGACGGGAGGTACAATGAGCAGTTCTTC

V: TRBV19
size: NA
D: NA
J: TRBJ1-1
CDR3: CASSINRGYTEAFF
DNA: TGTGCCAGTAGTATAAATCGGGGTTACACTGAAGCTTTCTTT

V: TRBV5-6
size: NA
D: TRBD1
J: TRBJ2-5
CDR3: CASSFLGQGRGETQYF
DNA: TGTGCCAGCAGCTTTTTAGGACAGGGCAGGGGAGAGACCCAGTACTTC

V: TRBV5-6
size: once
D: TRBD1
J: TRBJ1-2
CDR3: CASSWDREYGYTF
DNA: TGTGCCAGCAGCTGGGACAGGGAGTATGGCTACACCTTC

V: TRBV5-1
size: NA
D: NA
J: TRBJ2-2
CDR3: CASSVDFHGGELFF
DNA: TGCGCCAGCAGCGTGGACTTCCATGGCGGGGAGCTGTTTTTT

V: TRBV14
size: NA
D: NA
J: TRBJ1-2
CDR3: CASSPTSNRVGYTF
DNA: TGTGCCAGCAGCCCGACCAGCAATCGGGTCGGCTACACCTTC

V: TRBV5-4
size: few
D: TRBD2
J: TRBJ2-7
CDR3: CASSVPSGSYEQYF
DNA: TGTGCCAGCAGCGTTCCTAGCGGCTCCTACGAGCAGTACTTC

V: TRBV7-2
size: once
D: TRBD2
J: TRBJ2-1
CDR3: CASSAVLAGNNEQFF
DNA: TGTGCCAGCAGCGCAGTACTAGCGGGGAACAATGAGCAGTTCTTC

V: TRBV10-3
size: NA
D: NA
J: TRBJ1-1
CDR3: CAIRGGPMNTEAFF
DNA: TGTGCCATCCGGGGGGGACCTATGAACACTGAAGCTTTCTTT

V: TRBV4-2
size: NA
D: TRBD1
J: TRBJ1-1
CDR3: CASSQDWTGWTEAFF
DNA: TGTGCCAGCAGCCAAGATTGGACAGGGTGGACTGAAGCTTTCTTT

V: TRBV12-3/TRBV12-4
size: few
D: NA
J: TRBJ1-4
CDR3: CASRGVGHEKLFF
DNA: TGTGCCAGCAGAGGGGTAGGGCATGAAAAACTGTTTTTT

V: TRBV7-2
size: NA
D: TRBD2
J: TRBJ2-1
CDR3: CASSLGLADPYNEQFF
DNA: TGTGCCAGCAGCTTAGGACTAGCGGACCCCTACAATGAGCAGTTCTTC

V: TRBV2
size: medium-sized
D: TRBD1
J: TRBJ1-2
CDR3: CASVYWTGFYGYTF
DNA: TGTGCCAGCGTCTATTGGACAGGCTTCTATGGCTACACCTTC

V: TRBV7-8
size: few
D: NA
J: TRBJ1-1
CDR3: CASSQGGYTEAFF
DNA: TGTGCCAGCAGCCAAGGAGGGTACACTGAAGCTTTCTTT

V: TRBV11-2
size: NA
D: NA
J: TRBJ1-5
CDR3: CASSLEGSTNQPQHF
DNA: TGTGCCAGCAGCTTAGAGGGGAGCACCAATCAGCCCCAGCATTTT

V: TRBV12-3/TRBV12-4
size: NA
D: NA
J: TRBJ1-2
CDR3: CASSLMTRGYTF
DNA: TGTGCCAGCAGTTTAATGACGCGGGGCTACACCTTC

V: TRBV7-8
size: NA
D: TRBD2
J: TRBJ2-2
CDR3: CASSTRLAGFSGSNTGELFF
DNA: TGTGCCAGCAGCACCCGACTAGCGGGTTTCTCAGGGTCGAACACCGGGGAGCTGTTTTTT

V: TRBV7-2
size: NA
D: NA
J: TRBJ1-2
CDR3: CASSPRTSGDYTF
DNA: TGTGCCAGCAGCCCCCGGACGTCAGGGGACTACACCTTC

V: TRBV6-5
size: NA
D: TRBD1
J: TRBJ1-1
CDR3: CASSFPGTGNAFF
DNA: TGTGCCAGCAGTTTCCCCGGGACAGGGAATGCTTTCTTT

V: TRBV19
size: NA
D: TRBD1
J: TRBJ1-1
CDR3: CASSPQTGGLAEAFF
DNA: TGTGCCAGTAGTCCACAGACAGGGGGCTTGGCTGAAGCTTTCTTT

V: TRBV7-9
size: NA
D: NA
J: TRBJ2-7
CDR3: CASSFVSYEQYF
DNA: TGTGCCAGCAGCTTCGTTTCCTACGAGCAGTACTTC

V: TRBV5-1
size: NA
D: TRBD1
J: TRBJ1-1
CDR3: CASSLEGRGINTEAFF
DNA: TGCGCCAGCAGCTTGGAGGGCAGGGGGATAAACACTGAAGCTTTCTTT

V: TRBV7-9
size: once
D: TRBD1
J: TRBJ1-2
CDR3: CASSTSGQGSGYTF
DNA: TGTGCCAGCAGCACTTCGGGACAGGGCTCTGGCTACACCTTC

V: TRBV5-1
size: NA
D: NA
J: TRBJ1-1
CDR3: CASREDLRTEAFF
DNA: TGCGCCAGCAGGGAGGATCTACGGACTGAAGCTTTCTTT

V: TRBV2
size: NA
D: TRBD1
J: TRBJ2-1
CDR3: CAGQGGGYNEQFF
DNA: TGTGCCGGACAGGGGGGGGGTTACAATGAGCAGTTCTTC

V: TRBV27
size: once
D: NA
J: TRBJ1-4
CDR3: CASSLFGAGATNEKLFF
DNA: TGTGCCAGCAGTTTATTTGGGGCAGGGGCAACTAATGAAAAACTGTTTTTT

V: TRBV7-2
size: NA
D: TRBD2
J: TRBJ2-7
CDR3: CASSLDGGGVTYEQYF
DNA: TGTGCCAGCAGCTTAGATGGTGGGGGGGTCACCTACGAGCAGTACTTC

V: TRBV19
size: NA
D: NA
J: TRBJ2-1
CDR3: CASSWRGAYNEQFF
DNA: TGTGCCAGTAGTTGGCGGGGAGCCTACAATGAGCAGTTCTTC

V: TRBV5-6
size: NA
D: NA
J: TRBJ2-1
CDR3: CASSLGSRGNGEQFF
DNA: TGTGCCAGCAGCTTGGGATCCAGGGGCAACGGTGAGCAGTTCTTC

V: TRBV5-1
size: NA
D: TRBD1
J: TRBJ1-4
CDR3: CASSPRGANNEKLFF
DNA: TGCGCCAGCAGCCCCAGGGGGGCCAATAATGAAAAACTGTTTTTT

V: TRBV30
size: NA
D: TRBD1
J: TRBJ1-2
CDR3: CAWRGGQAGVYGYTF
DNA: TGTGCCTGGAGGGGAGGACAGGCCGGTGTCTATGGCTACACCTTC

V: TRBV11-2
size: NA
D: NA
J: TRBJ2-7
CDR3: CASSPLGWGVHEQYF
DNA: TGTGCCAGCAGCCCCTTGGGGTGGGGGGTCCACGAGCAGTACTTC

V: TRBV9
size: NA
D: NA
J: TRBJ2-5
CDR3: CASSVGVGVGETQYF
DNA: TGTGCCAGCAGCGTAGGGGTGGGAGTCGGCGAGACCCAGTACTTC

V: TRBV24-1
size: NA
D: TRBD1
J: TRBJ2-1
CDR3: CATSWTGGGYNEQFF
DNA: TGTGCCACCAGTTGGACAGGGGGGGGCTACAATGAGCAGTTCTTC

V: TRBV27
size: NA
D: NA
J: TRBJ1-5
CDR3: CASSVRSSNQPQHF
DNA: TGTGCCAGCAGTGTCCGGTCGAGCAATCAGCCCCAGCATTTT

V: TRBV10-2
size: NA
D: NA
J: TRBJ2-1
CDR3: CASRGGGLGYNEQFF
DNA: TGCGCCAGCAGGGGTGGGGGCTTGGGGTACAATGAGCAGTTCTTC

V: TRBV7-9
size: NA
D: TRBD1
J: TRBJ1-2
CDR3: CASSFDRGKGYTF
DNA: TGTGCCAGCAGCTTCGACAGGGGAAAGGGCTACACCTTC

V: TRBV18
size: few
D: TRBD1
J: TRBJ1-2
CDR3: CASSAGDSPAGYTF
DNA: TGTGCCAGCTCAGCCGGGGACAGCCCTGCCGGCTACACCTTC

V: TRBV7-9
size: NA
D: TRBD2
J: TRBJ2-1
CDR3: CASSLAHSGTSGNNEQFF
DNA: TGTGCCAGCAGCTTAGCACACTCCGGGACTAGCGGGAACAATGAGCAGTTCTTC

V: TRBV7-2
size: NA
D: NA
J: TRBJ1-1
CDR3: CASSRSQGRAEAFF
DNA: TGTGCCAGCAGCCGTTCCCAGGGAAGGGCTGAAGCTTTCTTT

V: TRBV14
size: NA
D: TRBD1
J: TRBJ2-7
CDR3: CASSQIQGKFDEQYF
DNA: TGTGCCAGCAGCCAAATACAGGGGAAATTTGACGAGCAGTACTTC

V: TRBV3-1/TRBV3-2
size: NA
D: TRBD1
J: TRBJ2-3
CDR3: CASSPDRGLADTQYF
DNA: TGTGCCAGCAGCCCGGACAGGGGGCTTGCAGATACGCAGTATTTT